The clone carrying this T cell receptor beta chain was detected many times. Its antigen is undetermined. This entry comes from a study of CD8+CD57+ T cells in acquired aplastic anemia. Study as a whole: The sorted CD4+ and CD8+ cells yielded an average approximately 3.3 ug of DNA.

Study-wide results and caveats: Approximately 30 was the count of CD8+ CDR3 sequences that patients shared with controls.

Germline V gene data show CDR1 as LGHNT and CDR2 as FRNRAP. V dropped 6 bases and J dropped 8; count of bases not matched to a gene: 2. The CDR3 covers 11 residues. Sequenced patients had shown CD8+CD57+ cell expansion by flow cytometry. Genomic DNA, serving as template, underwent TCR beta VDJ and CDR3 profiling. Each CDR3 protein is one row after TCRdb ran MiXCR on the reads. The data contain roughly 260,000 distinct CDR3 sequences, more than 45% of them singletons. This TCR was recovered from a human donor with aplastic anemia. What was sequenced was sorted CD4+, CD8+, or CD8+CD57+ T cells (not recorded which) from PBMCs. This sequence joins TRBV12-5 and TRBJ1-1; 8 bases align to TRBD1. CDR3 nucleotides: TGTGCTAGTGGGGACAGGGACGAAGCTTTCTTT. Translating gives CASGDRDEAFF.